The TCR beta chain described here comes from a study of neurological immune-mediated disorders. This clonotype has a count of ten or more. Germline values: CDR1 LGHDT, CDR2 YNNKEL (reference sequence). V lost 0 bases and J lost 8, with 17 bases in between. CDR3 size: 16 residues. One entry per CDR3 protein, called by TCRdb with MiXCR from the 5' RACE reads. The table records about 39,000 distinct CDR3 sequences, approximately 7% of them present only once. It was blood bank volunteers in Maryland, USA who made up the healthy controls. The sorted libraries were prepared using about 1 million CD4+ or CD8+ T cells that had themselves been sorted.

Sequences were obtained from CD4+ T cells from blood. This receptor was obtained from a man aged 50 to 59 in good health. V gene TRBV3-1 combines with J gene TRBJ2-4; D uncertain. CDR3 coding DNA: TGTGCCAGCAGCCAAGAGTATAGGCGGCCCTGGGACATTCAGTACTTC. It is translated as CASSQEYRRPWDIQYF.